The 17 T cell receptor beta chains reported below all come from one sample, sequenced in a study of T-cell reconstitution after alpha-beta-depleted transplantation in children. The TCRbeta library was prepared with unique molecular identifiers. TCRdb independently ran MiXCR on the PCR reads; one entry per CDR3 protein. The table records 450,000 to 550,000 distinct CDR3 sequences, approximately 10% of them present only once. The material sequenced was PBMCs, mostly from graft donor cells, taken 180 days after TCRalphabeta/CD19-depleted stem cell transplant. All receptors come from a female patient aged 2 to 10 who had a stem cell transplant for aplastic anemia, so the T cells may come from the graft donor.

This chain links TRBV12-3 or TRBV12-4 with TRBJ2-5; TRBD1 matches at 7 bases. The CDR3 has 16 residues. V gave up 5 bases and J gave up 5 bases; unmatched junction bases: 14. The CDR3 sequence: CASSPRTGRAEETQYF. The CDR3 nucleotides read TGTGCCAGCAGTCCGCGGACAGGAAGGGCGGAGGAGACCCAGTACTTC.

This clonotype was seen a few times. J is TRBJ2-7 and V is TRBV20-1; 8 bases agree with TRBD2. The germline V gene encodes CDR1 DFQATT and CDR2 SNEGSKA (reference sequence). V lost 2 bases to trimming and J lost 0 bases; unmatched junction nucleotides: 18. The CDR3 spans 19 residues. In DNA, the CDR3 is TGCAGTGCTAGATATTATCGGGAGGGGACTTTGCGCGCCTCCTACGAGCAGTACTTC. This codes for CSARYYREGTLRASYEQYF.

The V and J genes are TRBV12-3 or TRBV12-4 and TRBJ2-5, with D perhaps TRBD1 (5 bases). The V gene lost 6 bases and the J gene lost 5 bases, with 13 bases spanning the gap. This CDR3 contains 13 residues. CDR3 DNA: TGTGCCAGCAGCTCATCAGGGTTTGAGACCCAGTACTTC. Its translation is CASSSSGFETQYF.

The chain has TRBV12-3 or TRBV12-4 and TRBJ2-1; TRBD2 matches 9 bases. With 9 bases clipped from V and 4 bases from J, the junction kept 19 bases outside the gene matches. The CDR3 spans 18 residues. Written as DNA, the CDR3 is TGTGCCAGTTCAAGATTAGCGGGAGCGACCACTCGATACAATGAGCAGTTCTTC. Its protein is CASSRLAGATTRYNEQFF.

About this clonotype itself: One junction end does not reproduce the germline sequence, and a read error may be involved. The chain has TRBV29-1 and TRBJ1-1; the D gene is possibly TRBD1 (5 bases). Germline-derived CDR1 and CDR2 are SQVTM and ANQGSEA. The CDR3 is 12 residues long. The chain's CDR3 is CSVHQGRTEAFF. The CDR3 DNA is TGCAGCGTTCATCAGGGTCGGACTGAAGCTTTCTTC.

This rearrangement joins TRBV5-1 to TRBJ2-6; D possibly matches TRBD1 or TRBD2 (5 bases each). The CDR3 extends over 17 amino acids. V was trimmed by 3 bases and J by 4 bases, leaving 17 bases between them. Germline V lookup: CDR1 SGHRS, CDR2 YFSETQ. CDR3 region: CASSSHPGAAGANVLTF. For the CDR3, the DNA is TGCGCCAGCAGCTCCCACCCCGGGGCGGCAGGGGCCAACGTCCTGACTTTC.

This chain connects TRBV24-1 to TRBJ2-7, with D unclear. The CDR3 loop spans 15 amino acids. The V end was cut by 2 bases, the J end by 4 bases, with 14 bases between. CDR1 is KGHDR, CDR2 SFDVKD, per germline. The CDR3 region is CATSDSRTVTYEQYF. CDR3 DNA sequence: TGTGCCACCAGTGATTCCCGGACGGTGACATACGAGCAGTACTTC.

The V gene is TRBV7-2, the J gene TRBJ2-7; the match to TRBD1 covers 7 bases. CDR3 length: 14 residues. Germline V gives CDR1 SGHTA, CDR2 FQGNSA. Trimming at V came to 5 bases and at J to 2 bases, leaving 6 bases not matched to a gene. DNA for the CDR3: TGTGCCAGCAGCATAACAGGGGCGACCTACGAGCAGTACTTC. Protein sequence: CASSITGATYEQYF.

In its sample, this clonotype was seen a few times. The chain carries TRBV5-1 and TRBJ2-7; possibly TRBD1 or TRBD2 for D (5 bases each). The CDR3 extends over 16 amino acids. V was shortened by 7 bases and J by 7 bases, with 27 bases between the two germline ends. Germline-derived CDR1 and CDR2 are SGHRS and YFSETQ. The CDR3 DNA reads TGCGCCAGCCATAATGCCGGGAAGGGGAACCTTTGGGAGCAGTACGTC. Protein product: CASHNAGKGNLWEQYV.

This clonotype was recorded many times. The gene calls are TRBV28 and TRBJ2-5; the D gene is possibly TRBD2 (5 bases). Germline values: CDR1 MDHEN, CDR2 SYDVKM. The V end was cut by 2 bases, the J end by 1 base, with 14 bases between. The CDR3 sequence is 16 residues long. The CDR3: CASSLVQRLPQETQYF. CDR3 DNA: TGTGCCAGCAGTTTAGTCCAGCGGCTACCCCAAGAGACCCAGTACTTC.

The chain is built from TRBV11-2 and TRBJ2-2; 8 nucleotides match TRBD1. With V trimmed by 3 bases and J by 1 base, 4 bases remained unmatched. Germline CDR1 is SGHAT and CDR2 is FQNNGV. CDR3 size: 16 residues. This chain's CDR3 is CASSFFGQGNTGELFF. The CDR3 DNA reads TGTGCCAGCAGCTTCTTCGGACAGGGGAACACCGGGGAGCTGTTTTTT.

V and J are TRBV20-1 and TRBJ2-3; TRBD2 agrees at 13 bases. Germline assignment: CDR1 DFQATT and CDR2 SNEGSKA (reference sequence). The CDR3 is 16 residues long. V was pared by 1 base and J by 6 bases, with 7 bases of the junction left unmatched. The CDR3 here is CSARAGLAGWGDTQYF. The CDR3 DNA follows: TGCAGTGCTAGAGCGGGACTAGCGGGATGGGGGGATACGCAGTATTTT.

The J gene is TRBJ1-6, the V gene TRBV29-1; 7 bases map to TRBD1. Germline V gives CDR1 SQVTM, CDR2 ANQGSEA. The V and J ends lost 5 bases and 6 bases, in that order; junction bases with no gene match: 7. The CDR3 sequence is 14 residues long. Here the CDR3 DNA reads TGCAGCGTTCGAGAGGGGACAGTTAATTCACCCCTCCACTTT. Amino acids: CSVREGTVNSPLHF.

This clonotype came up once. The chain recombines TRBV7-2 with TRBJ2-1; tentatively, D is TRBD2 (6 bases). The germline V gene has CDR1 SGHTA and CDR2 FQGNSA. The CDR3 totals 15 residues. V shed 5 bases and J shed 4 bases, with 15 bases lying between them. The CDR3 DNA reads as TGTGCCAGCAGCCCGTGGAGGGCTGGGTACAATGAGCAGTTCTTC. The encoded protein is CASSPWRAGYNEQFF.

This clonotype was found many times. Here the CDR3 DNA reads TGTGCCATCAGTGTAGGAGGGACAGGAGAAAACATTCAGTACTTC. The encoded protein is CAISVGGTGENIQYF. The chain combines TRBV10-3 with TRBJ2-4, with 8 bases that match TRBD1. The J segment lost 5 bases and the V segment lost 4 bases, leaving 7 bases of the junction unmatched. Germline V gene lookup returns CDR1 ENHRY and CDR2 SYGVKD. The CDR3 totals 15 residues.

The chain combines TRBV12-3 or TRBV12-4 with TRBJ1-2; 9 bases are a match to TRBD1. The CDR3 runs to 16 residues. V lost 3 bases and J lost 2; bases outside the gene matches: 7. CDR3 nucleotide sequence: TGTGCCAGCAGTTTTCCCCGACAGGGGGGAAACTATGGCTACACCTTC. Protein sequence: CASSFPRQGGNYGYTF.

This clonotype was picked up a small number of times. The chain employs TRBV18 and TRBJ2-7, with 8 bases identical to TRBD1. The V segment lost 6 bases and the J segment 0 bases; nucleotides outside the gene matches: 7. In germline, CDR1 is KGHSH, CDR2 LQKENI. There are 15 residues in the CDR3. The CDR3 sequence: CASSPTGVSSYEQYF. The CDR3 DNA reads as TGTGCCAGCTCTCCGACAGGGGTGAGCTCCTACGAGCAGTACTTC.